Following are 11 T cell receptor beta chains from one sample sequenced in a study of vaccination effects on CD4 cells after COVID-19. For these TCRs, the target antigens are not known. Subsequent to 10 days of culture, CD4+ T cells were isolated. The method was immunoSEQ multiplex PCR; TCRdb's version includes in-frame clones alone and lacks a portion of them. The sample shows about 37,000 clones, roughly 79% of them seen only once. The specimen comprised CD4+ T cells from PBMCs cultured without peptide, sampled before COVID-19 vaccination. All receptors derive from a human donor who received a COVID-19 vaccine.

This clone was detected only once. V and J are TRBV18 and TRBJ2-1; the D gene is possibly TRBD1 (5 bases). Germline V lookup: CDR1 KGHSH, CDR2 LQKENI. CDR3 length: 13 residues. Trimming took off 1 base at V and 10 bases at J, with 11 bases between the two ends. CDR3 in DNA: TGTGCCAGCTCACCACAGGCCAGGGTGGAGCAGTTCTTC. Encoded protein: CASSPQARVEQFF.

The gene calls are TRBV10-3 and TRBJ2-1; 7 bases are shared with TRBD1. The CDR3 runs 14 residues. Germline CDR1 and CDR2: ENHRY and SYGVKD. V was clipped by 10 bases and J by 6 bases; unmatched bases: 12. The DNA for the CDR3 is TGTGCCACCCTGAAGACAGGGTGGATCAATGAGCAGTTCTTC. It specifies CATLKTGWINEQFF.

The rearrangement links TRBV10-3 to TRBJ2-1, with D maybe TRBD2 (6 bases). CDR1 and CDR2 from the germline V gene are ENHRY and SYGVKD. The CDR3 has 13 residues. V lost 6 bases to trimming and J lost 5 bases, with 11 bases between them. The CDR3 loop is CAIREGLNNEQFF. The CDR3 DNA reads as TGTGCCATCAGGGAGGGCCTTAACAATGAGCAGTTCTTC.

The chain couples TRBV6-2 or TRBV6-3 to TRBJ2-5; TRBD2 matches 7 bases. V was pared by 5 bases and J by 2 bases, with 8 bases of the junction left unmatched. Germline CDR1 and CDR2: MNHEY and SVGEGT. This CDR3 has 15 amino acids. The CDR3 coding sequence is TGTGCCAGCAGTGAGAGAGGGACTAAACAAGAGACCCAGTACTTC. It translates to CASSERGTKQETQYF.

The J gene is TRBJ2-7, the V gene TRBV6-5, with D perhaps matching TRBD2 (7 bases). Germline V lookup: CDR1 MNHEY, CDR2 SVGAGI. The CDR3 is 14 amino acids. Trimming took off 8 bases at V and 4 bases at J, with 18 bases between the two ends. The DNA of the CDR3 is TGTGCCAGCGCCGGGGGGCCCGTACCGTACGAGCAGTACTTC. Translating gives CASAGGPVPYEQYF.

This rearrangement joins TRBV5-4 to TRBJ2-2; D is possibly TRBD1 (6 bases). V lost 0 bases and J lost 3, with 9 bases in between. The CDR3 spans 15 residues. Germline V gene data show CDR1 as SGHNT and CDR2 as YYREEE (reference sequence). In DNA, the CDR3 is TGTGCCAGCAGCTTGGACAGGGTTGACACCGGGGAGCTGTTTTTT. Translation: CASSLDRVDTGELFF.

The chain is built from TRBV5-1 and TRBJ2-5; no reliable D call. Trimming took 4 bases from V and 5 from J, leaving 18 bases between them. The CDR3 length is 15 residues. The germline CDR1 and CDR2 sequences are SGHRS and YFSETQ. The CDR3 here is CASSHPSTGRETQYF. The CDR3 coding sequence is TGCGCCAGCAGCCACCCAAGCACCGGTCGGGAGACCCAGTACTTC.

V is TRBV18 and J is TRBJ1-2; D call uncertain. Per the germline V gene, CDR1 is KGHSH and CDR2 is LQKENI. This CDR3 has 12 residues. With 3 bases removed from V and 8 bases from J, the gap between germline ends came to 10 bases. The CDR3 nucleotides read TGTGCCAGCTCACCGGGTCAAGCGGGCTACACCTTC. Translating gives CASSPGQAGYTF.

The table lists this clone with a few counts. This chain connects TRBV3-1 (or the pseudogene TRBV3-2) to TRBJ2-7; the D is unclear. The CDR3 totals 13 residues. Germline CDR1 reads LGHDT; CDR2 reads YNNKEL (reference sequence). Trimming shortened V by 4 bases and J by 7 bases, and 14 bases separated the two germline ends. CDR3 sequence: CASSLTGPVEQYF. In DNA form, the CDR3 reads TGTGCCAGCAGCCTAACTGGACCCGTTGAGCAGTACTTC.

For the CDR3, the DNA is TGTGCCAGCAGTTACTCCAACCGCCATTACAATGAGCAGTTCTTC. This gives the protein CASSYSNRHYNEQFF. The chain joins TRBV6-5 to TRBJ2-1, with unresolved D. V was trimmed by 0 bases and J by 4 bases, leaving 10 bases between them. CDR1 is MNHEY, CDR2 SVGAGI, per germline. CDR3 size: 15 residues.

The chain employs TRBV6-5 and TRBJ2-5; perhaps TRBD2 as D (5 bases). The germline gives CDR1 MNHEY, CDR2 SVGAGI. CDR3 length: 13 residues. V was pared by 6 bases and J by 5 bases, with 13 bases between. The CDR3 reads CASSTQEGETQYF. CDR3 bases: TGTGCCAGCAGCACCCAAGAGGGCGAGACCCAGTACTTC.